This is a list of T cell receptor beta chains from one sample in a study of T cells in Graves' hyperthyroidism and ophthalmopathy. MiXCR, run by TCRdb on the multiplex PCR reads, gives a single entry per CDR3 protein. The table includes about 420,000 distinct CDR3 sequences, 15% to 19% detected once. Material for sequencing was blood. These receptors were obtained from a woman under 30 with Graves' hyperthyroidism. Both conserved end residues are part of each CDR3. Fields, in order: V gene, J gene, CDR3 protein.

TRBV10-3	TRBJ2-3	CAISESRGNYESTDTQYF
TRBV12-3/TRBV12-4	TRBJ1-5	CASSLTVPVRSNQPQHF
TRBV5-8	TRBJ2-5	CASSLKGEETQYF
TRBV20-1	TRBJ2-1	CSAGVNEQFF
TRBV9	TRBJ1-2	CASSGGQNYGYTF
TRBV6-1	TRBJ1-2	CASSYSRTATNYGYTF
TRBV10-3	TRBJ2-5	CAISESRDQETQYF
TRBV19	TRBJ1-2	CASSTGDRQAYGYTF
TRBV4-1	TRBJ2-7	CASSQEVGVSYEQYF
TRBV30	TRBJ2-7	CAWSVPRDRGRYEQYF
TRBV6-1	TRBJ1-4	CANPVAGTTDEKLFF
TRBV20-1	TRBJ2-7	CSAGDRDDEQYF
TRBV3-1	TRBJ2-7	CASSQDHGPAGVYYEQYF
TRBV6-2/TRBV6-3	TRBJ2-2	CASSGTSGALTGELFF
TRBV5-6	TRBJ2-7	CASSLAPGAYEQYF
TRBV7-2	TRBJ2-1	CASSPMASARVSPNEQFF
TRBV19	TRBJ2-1	CASSIGSGGYNEQFF
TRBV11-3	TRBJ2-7	CASSFRDQSYEQYF
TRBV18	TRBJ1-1	CASSPGSRNTEAFF
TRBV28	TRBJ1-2	CASSPDLGADGYTF
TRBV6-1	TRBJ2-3	CAASGPTDTQYF
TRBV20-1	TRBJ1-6	CSAQGDNSPLHF
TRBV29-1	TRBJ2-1	CSVESSGRAEQFF
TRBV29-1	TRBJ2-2	CSVTRPGSGELFF
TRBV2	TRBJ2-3	CASRGQGGGTDTQYF
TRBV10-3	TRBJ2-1	CAISDMTGGNEQFF
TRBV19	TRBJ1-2	CASSAGRSYGYTF
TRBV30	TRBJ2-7	CAFSSRRLSYEQYF
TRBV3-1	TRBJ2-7	CASSQRSSGRDYEQYF
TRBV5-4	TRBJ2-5	CASRRQEGETQYF
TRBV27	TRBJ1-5	CASARTTGNQPQHF
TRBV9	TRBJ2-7	CASSVLPYEQYF
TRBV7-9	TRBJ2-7	CASSLRGPGGLTYEQYF
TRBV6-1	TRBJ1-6	CATTDRVNSPLHF
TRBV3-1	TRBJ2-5	CASSQWGTGGRETQYF
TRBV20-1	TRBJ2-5	CSAGVDGTASFQETQYF
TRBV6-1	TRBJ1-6	CASSFAWGQGNGSPLHF
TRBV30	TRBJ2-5	CAWSRPTIPLETQYF
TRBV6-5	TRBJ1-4	CASSYSKWEKLFF
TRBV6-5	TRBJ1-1	CASSYSIWGLGQEAFF